The rows below give T cell receptor beta chains drawn from one sample of a study of T-cell memory formation after mild COVID-19. TCRdb processed the 5' RACE reads anew with MiXCR; each CDR3 protein has one entry. The sample includes hundreds of thousands of distinct CDR3 sequences, about 20% of them seen just once. Sequenced sample: PBMCs or a T cell subset sorted from them (not recorded which). These receptors originate from an adult woman who had mild COVID-19 (a few samples of this study predate the infection). Cell type and time point are not known. Both conserved end residues are part of each CDR3. Each record gives: clone size, V gene, J gene, D gene, CDR3 DNA, CDR3 protein. D genes are given only for firm matches. Size tells how often a clone was seen (once, few, many) or the class of an expanded clone, and some rows leave it out.

NA	TRBV6-5	TRBJ1-5	NA	TGTGCCAGCAGTTACTCGGCCAGGGTAGGACGCCAGCCCCAGCATTTT	CASSYSARVGRQPQHF
few	TRBV29-1	TRBJ2-1	TRBD1	TGCAGCGTGGTCCGGGACAGGGGGCCCAATGAGCAGTTCTTC	CSVVRDRGPNEQFF
NA	TRBV7-9	TRBJ2-5	NA	TGTGCCAGCAGGCGCCGAGAGACCCAGTACTTC	CASRRRETQYF
NA	TRBV7-6	TRBJ1-5	NA	TGTGCCAGCAGCTTAAACGGGGGGCGTCGGGGCAATCAGCCCCAGCATTTT	CASSLNGGRRGNQPQHF
few	TRBV7-9	TRBJ2-3	NA	TGTGCCAGCAGCTTAGCCTTCACAGATACGCAGTATTTT	CASSLAFTDTQYF
NA	TRBV24-1	TRBJ2-5	NA	TGTGCCACCAGTGAGCCTGGTCAGGGTTCGTCAGAGACCCAGTACTTC	CATSEPGQGSSETQYF
NA	TRBV6-6	TRBJ1-1	NA	TGTGCCAGCAGTTACCTCGACTTATCAGGGCCTTTCTTT	CASSYLDLSGPFF
many	TRBV4-1	TRBJ2-2	TRBD1	TGCGCCAGCAGCCAAGGACAGGGGGCAAGGACCGGGGAGCTGTTTTTT	CASSQGQGARTGELFF
few	TRBV10-3	TRBJ2-7	NA	TGTGCCATCAGTGAGAGCATCGGGTCCTACGAGCAGTACTTC	CAISESIGSYEQYF
NA	TRBV4-1	TRBJ2-4	TRBD2	TGCGCCAGCAGGACTAGCGAAAACATTCAGTACTTC	CASRTSENIQYF
NA	TRBV7-8	TRBJ1-2	TRBD1	TGTGCCAGCAGCTTAGATGGGGACAGCCTCTATGGCTACACCTTC	CASSLDGDSLYGYTF
many	TRBV5-5	TRBJ2-7	NA	TGTGCCAGCAGCTTGGGACAGGTCTCCTACGAGCAGTACTTC	CASSLGQVSYEQYF
NA	TRBV24-1	TRBJ1-4	TRBD1	TGTGCCACCAGTGAGGCAGGGGGACCAAATGAAAAACTGTTTTTT	CATSEAGGPNEKLFF
few	TRBV6-1	TRBJ2-1	TRBD2	TGTGCCAGCAGTGCCTCGACTAGCGGGGGGGAGTTCTTC	CASSASTSGGEFF
NA	TRBV24-1	TRBJ2-3	NA	TGTGCCACCAGTGATCCACCCCGAACTAAGCAGTGGTATTTT	CATSDPPRTKQWYF
NA	TRBV6-2/TRBV6-3	TRBJ2-7	TRBD2	TGTGCCAGCAGTTACACGGGAGGATCCGAGCAGTACTTC	CASSYTGGSEQYF
NA	TRBV20-1	TRBJ1-4	NA	TGCAGTGCTCGAGGGGGACCGCTAAATGAAAAACTGTTTTTT	CSARGGPLNEKLFF
NA	TRBV7-3	TRBJ2-3	NA	TGTGCCAGCAGCTCCACCGGGGGGCTTAGAGATACGCAGTATTTT	CASSSTGGLRDTQYF